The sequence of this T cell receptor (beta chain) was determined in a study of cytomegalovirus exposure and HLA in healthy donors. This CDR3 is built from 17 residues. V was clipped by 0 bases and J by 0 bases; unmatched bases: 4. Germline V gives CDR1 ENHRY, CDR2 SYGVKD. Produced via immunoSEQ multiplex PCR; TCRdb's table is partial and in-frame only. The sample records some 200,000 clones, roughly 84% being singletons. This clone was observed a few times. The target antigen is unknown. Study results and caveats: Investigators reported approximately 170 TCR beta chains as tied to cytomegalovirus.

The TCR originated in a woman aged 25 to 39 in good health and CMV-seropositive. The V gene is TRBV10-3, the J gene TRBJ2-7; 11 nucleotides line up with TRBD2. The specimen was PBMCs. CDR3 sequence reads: CAISESLAGESSYEQYF. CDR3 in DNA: TGTGCCATCAGTGAGTCACTAGCGGGAGAGAGCTCCTACGAGCAGTACTTC.